Below, one T cell receptor beta chain is given with its context. Its target is unknown. The entry originates in a study of regulatory T cells in long-lasting Graves disease. Findings and caveats of the study: Shared public clonotypes totalled some 2,500 in persistent patients, compared with 966 in new patients. Exclusively peripheral blood, rather than thyroid tissue, was studied. Persistent disease favored TRBV28, TRBJ1-2 and TRBJ2-5.

Arm-PCR with iRepertoire HTBI primers amplified the CDR3 regions for these TCR beta libraries. TCRdb analysed the multiplex PCR reads with MiXCR anew, one entry per CDR3 protein. The repertoire holds 300,000 to 350,000 distinct CDR3 sequences, with about 19% as singletons. Time point described: persistent/refractory GD, antithyroid drugs over 5 years with positive TRAb. Extracted PBMC RNA gave rise to the TCR library. Recruitment took place at an endocrinology department in Xi'an, China. CDR3 size: 17 residues. Germline V gene sequence: CDR1 MDHEN, CDR2 SYDVKM. V was trimmed by 2 bases and J by 0 bases, leaving 15 bases between them.

V and J are TRBV28 and TRBJ2-3, with D perhaps matching TRBD2 (6 bases). This TCR derives from a female donor with Graves disease. The sample was peripheral blood mononuclear cells (PBMCs), taken when the disease was refractory, from a patient treated with antithyroid drugs. This chain's CDR3 is CASSLVLRGPSTDTQYF. Written as DNA, the CDR3 is TGTGCCAGCAGTTTAGTCTTGCGGGGACCAAGCACAGATACGCAGTATTTT. The complete variable domain, with remaining parts taken from reference TRBV28 and TRBJ2-3, reads DVKVTQSSRYLVKRTGEKVFLECVQDMDHENMFWYRQDPGLGLRLIYFSYDVKMKEKGDIPEGYSVSREKKERFSLILESASTNQTSMYLCASSLVLRGPSTDTQYFGPGTRLTVL.